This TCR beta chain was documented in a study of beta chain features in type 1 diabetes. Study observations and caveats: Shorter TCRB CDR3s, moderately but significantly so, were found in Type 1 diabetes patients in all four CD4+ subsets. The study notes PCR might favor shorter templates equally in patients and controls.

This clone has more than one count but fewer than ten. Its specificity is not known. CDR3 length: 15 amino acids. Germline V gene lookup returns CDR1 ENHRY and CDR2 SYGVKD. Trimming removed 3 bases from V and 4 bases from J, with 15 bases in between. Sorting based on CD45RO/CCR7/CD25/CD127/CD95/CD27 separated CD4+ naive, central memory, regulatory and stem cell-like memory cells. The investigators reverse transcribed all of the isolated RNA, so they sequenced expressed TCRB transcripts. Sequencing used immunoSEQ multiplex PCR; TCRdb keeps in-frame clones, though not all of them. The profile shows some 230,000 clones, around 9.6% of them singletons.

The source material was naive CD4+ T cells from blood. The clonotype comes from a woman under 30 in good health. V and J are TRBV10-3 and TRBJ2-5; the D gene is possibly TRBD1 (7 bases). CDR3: CAISEAAGGRETQYF. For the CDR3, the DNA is TGTGCCATCAGTGAAGCGGCAGGGGGGCGAGAGACCCAGTACTTC.